This T cell receptor (beta chain) was captured in a study of OX40 agonist ivuxolimab in advanced cancers. Study at large: A history of anti-PD-1, anti-PD-L1 or anti-CTLA-4 therapy was acceptable, and approximately 40% had some.

As regards this clone: The germline gene is not matched at one end of the junction; a read error may be the cause.

The CDR3 extends over 13 amino acids. Germline CDR1 SSHAT, CDR2 FNYEAQ (reference sequence). The table came from immunoSEQ multiplex PCR; TCRdb's copy has only in-frame clones and leaves some out. Of tens of thousands of clones detected, around 81% appear once; the ten largest clones hold about 1.8%. This receptor was obtained from an adult with an advanced solid tumor such as melanoma, head and neck, liver or kidney cancer. The rearrangement joins TRBV7-7 to TRBJ2-7, with D unclear. Specimen: CD4+ or CD8+ T cells sorted from blood, collected in a trial of the OX40 agonist ivuxolimab. For the CDR3, the DNA is TGTGCTAGCAGCTTAGAGTCCGGACGGGAGCAGTACTTC. This encodes CASSLESGREQYF.